The source of this T cell receptor (beta chain) is a study of cytomegalovirus exposure and HLA in healthy donors. The wider study: Some 77 million unique TCRs from HLA-typed donors were held in an early release of data. Study-wide points: Several V segments, TRBV6-2 and TRBV6-3 among them, could not be told apart and were dropped. What a later analysis showed was that several of the most significant clusters appeared linked to common viral pathogens. A later analysis showed that HLA-associated TCR beta chains had undergone more clonal expansion than equally common others.

The PCR ran on 60 Vbeta and 13 Jbeta primers. Clones were sequenced by immunoSEQ multiplex PCR, and TCRdb holds only the in-frame ones, with some missing. The sample comprises roughly 130,000 clones, around 80% of which are singletons, and approximately 2.5% rests with the top ten. Turning to this clone: Its target is unknown.

This CDR3 region has 14 residues. In germline, CDR1 is SEHNR, CDR2 FQNEAQ (reference sequence). Trimming stripped 5 bases from V and 0 bases from J, with 10 bases between. Material: PBMCs. The chain links TRBV7-9 to TRBJ1-1, with TRBD1 as a possible D gene (6 bases). The TCR originated in a man aged 50-60 years in good health and CMV-seronegative. DNA of the CDR3: TGTGCCAGCAGCCCGGACAGAGTGAACACTGAAGCTTTCTTT. Amino acids: CASSPDRVNTEAFF.